This T cell receptor beta chain was sequenced during a study of OX40 agonist ivuxolimab in advanced cancers. About the full investigation: The costimulatory receptor OX40 (CD134) was targeted by ivuxolimab, a fully human IgG2 agonistic monoclonal antibody. Three dose-escalation patients achieved partial responses, one with hepatocellular carcinoma and two with cutaneous melanoma. Of the 50 to 55 patients in dose escalation, about 20 had hepatocellular carcinoma, some 15 had melanoma, 9 had renal cell carcinoma and 9 had head and neck cancer. The monotherapy dose-escalation portion (N ≈ 55 patients) of the phase I ivuxolimab trial is reported in the paper. A male proportion of around 81% and a mean age of 60 years, ranging from 23 to 79, were recorded for the dose-escalation cohort. Peripheral TCRbeta sequencing aimed to test whether ivuxolimab altered TCR sequence diversity and caused clonal T-cell expansion. Intravenous ivuxolimab was administered to patients every 2 weeks at six dose levels: 0.01, 0.1, 0.3, 1.5, 3 and 10 mg/kg. Prior anti-PD-1, anti-PD-L1 or anti-CTLA-4 therapy was permitted, and checkpoint inhibitors had been received by about two fifths of dose-escalation patients.

V loses 6 bases at its end and J loses 0 bases; junction bases beyond the gene matches: 6. The CDR3 covers 18 residues, taking in both the cysteine and the phenylalanine. Only CDR3 DNA is held: 54 bases, read in frame from base 1. Genomic DNA was isolated from the sorted cells so that the TCRbeta CDR3 region could be sequenced. TCRbeta CDR3 regions were sequenced using the immunoSEQ Assay. TCRdb limited this immuneACCESS table to in-frame rearrangements with V and J called. A share of clones is missing; checked studies link under half to unresolved V genes, and the rest is unexplained. In all, the sample holds roughly 26,000 clones, and approximately 85% of those were seen once. The ten largest account for 30% to 40% of the sample. A remark on this clone: The specificity of this receptor is unknown. Base quality data are lacking; no much larger clone is found one base away.

The research as a whole found: At doses from 0.1 to 3.0 mg/kg, clonal expansion was seen in both CD4+ and CD8+ blood T cells between baseline and week 6. Partial responders in the 0.1-3.0 mg/kg groups had among the lowest normalized peripheral clonal expansion, especially among CD8+ T cells. After ivuxolimab, more expanded clones were found on average in CD8+ T cells than in CD4+ T cells. Antigen specificity was not determined for the clonally expanded peripheral T cells. Low levels of normalized T-cell clonal expansion were also seen in some patients who did not respond.

The trial excluded patients who had a history of autoimmune disease or who were on systemic immunosuppression. Peripheral blood for TCR sequencing was collected from all dose cohorts at baseline, on cycle 4 day 1, and on cycle 7 day 1. The samples were taken from a phase I, first-in-human, multicenter, open-label dose-escalation trial of ivuxolimab. Adults with locally advanced or metastatic melanoma, renal cell carcinoma, hepatocellular carcinoma or head and neck squamous cell carcinoma were enrolled in the trial. Before TCR sequencing, CD4+ T cells and CD8+ T cells from peripheral blood were sorted into separate populations.

The starting material was CD4+ or CD8+ T cells sorted from blood, obtained in a trial of the OX40 agonist ivuxolimab. This receptor chain uses TRBV6-7 and TRBJ2-2, and 14 bases in between align with TRBD2. TRBV6-7 carries the ORF label, with uncertain function. This TCR came from an adult with an advanced solid tumor such as melanoma, head and neck, liver or kidney cancer. The DNA sequence is as follows: TGTGCCAGCAGGCCGGGACTAGCGGGAGCAACGAACACCGGGGAGCTGTTTTTT. This yields the protein CASRPGLAGATNTGELFF.